This is a list of T cell receptor beta chains from one sample in a study of early T cells in non-severe SARS-CoV-2 infection. TCRdb re-called the 5' RACE reads with MiXCR, one entry per CDR3 protein. The table lists more than 65,000 distinct CDR3 sequences, roughly 13% of them singletons. What was sequenced was whole blood. These receptors all stem from an adult who was a healthcare worker with PCR-confirmed SARS-CoV-2 infection or an uninfected control (not recorded which). The CDR3 runs from the conserved cysteine through the conserved F or W. The D gene is left open where the match is weak. A row's size may be missing; if present it is once, few, many or a size class.

D gene: -
clone size: few
J gene: TRBJ2-6
V gene: TRBV19
CDR3 DNA: TGTGCCAGTAGTGCCTACTTCTCTGGGGCCAACGTCCTGACTTTC
CDR3 protein: CASSAYFSGANVLTF

D gene: TRBD2
clone size: few
J gene: TRBJ2-5
V gene: TRBV6-5
CDR3 DNA: TGTGCCAGCAGCCGGACTAGCGAAGAGACCCAGTACTTC
CDR3 protein: CASSRTSEETQYF

D gene: -
clone size: few
J gene: TRBJ2-5
V gene: TRBV12-3/TRBV12-4
CDR3 DNA: TGTGCCAGCAGTTCGACAGTATACCAAGAGACCCAGTACTTC
CDR3 protein: CASSSTVYQETQYF

D gene: -
clone size: once
J gene: TRBJ1-1
V gene: TRBV19
CDR3 DNA: TGTGCCTGTAGTATAGTGGGTCTGGGACCCATGAACACTGAAGCTTTCTTT
CDR3 protein: CACSIVGLGPMNTEAFF

D gene: TRBD2
clone size: few
J gene: TRBJ2-7
V gene: TRBV14
CDR3 DNA: TGTGCCAGCAGCCAAAGCGGGGGGTACGAGCAGTACTTC
CDR3 protein: CASSQSGGYEQYF

D gene: TRBD2
clone size: -
J gene: TRBJ2-1
V gene: TRBV30
CDR3 DNA: TGTGCCTGGAGTGCCCGACTAGCGGGAGCCTACAATGAGCAGTTCTTC
CDR3 protein: CAWSARLAGAYNEQFF

D gene: -
clone size: many
J gene: TRBJ2-7
V gene: TRBV30
CDR3 DNA: TGTGCCTGGGGGAAACTAAGCCCCTACGAGCAGTACTTC
CDR3 protein: CAWGKLSPYEQYF

D gene: -
clone size: many
J gene: TRBJ2-7
V gene: TRBV11-2
CDR3 DNA: TGTGCCAGCAGCCCCACGGGACTTCCTTACGAGCAGTACTTC
CDR3 protein: CASSPTGLPYEQYF

D gene: -
clone size: few
J gene: TRBJ1-3
V gene: TRBV3-1
CDR3 DNA: TGTGCCAGCAGCCAACTGGGGGGGGACTCTGGAAACACCATATATTTT
CDR3 protein: CASSQLGGDSGNTIYF

D gene: TRBD2
clone size: few
J gene: TRBJ2-3
V gene: TRBV7-9
CDR3 DNA: TGTGCCAGCAGCTTAGTTGGGGGAGGGCCAGATACGCAGTATTTT
CDR3 protein: CASSLVGGGPDTQYF

D gene: -
clone size: few
J gene: TRBJ2-1
V gene: TRBV28
CDR3 DNA: TGTGCCAGCAGTACACGGGGCCTGGACGATGAGCAGTTCTTC
CDR3 protein: CASSTRGLDDEQFF

D gene: -
clone size: many
J gene: TRBJ2-1
V gene: TRBV7-9
CDR3 DNA: TGTGCCAGCAGCTTAGGAGGATTCTGGGAGCAGTTCTTC
CDR3 protein: CASSLGGFWEQFF

D gene: -
clone size: many
J gene: TRBJ1-2
V gene: TRBV20-1
CDR3 DNA: TGCAGTGCTAGAGATTATAAGGGACCGAGTCGCGGCTACACCTTC
CDR3 protein: CSARDYKGPSRGYTF

D gene: -
clone size: few
J gene: TRBJ1-1
V gene: TRBV25-1
CDR3 DNA: TGTGCCAGCAGGTCCGGAAAGGGCCTAAACACTGAAGCTTTCTTT
CDR3 protein: CASRSGKGLNTEAFF

D gene: TRBD2
clone size: few
J gene: TRBJ2-1
V gene: TRBV28
CDR3 DNA: TGTGCCAGCAGTCACACGGGAGGGCCGACCTACAATGAGCAGTTCTTC
CDR3 protein: CASSHTGGPTYNEQFF

D gene: TRBD2
clone size: -
J gene: TRBJ2-7
V gene: TRBV29-1
CDR3 DNA: TGCAGCGCCCTAGCGGGAGCATCCTACGAGCAGTACTTC
CDR3 protein: CSALAGASYEQYF

D gene: TRBD1
clone size: -
J gene: TRBJ2-3
V gene: TRBV29-1
CDR3 DNA: TGCAGCGTACGGACAGGGGGGCGAGATACGCAGTATTTT
CDR3 protein: CSVRTGGRDTQYF

D gene: -
clone size: few
J gene: TRBJ1-2
V gene: TRBV30
CDR3 DNA: TGTGCCTGGAGTGCTACAGGCGGGGAAGGCTACACCTTC
CDR3 protein: CAWSATGGEGYTF

D gene: -
clone size: few
J gene: TRBJ2-7
V gene: TRBV7-2
CDR3 DNA: TGTGCCAGCAGCCCATACGGGGACGAGCAGTACTTC
CDR3 protein: CASSPYGDEQYF

D gene: TRBD1
clone size: few
J gene: TRBJ1-1
V gene: TRBV9
CDR3 DNA: TGTGCCAGCAGCGCATCCGGGACAGGGGGCACTGAAGCTTTCTTT
CDR3 protein: CASSASGTGGTEAFF

D gene: -
clone size: -
J gene: TRBJ2-5
V gene: TRBV7-2
CDR3 DNA: TGTGCCAGCAGTACAGGAGAGACCCAGTACTTC
CDR3 protein: CASSTGETQYF

D gene: -
clone size: few
J gene: TRBJ2-5
V gene: TRBV6-6
CDR3 DNA: TGTGCCAGCAGTCGATCCCGGAAAGTAGAGACCCAGTACTTC
CDR3 protein: CASSRSRKVETQYF

D gene: -
clone size: few
J gene: TRBJ1-1
V gene: TRBV6-2/TRBV6-3
CDR3 DNA: TGTGCCAGCAGACCCACCCGCGACACTGAAGCTTTCTTT
CDR3 protein: CASRPTRDTEAFF

D gene: TRBD2
clone size: few
J gene: TRBJ2-7
V gene: TRBV5-6
CDR3 DNA: TGTGCCAGCAACGAAGCGGGAGGGCCGGGTGAGCAGTACTTC
CDR3 protein: CASNEAGGPGEQYF

D gene: TRBD2
clone size: few
J gene: TRBJ2-1
V gene: TRBV7-2
CDR3 DNA: TGTGCCAGCAGCTTCAGGACTAGCGGGAGCAATGAGCAGTTCTTC
CDR3 protein: CASSFRTSGSNEQFF

D gene: -
clone size: -
J gene: TRBJ2-2
V gene: TRBV28
CDR3 DNA: TGTGCCAGCAGCCGATATCCCGGGGAGCTGTTTTTT
CDR3 protein: CASSRYPGELFF

D gene: -
clone size: few
J gene: TRBJ2-7
V gene: TRBV9
CDR3 DNA: TGTGCCAGCAGCGTAACCCCCCAGTACGAGCAGTACTTC
CDR3 protein: CASSVTPQYEQYF